This TCR beta chain was documented in a study of early T cells in non-severe SARS-CoV-2 infection. This clonotype was recorded at least ten times. Each single cDNA molecule received a unique molecular identifier. TCRdb passed the 5' RACE reads through MiXCR, listing each CDR3 protein once. This sample has 35,000 to 40,000 distinct CDR3 sequences, with roughly 5.3% found just once. V lost 5 bases to trimming and J lost 3 bases; unmatched junction nucleotides: 7. The CDR3 contains 15 residues. Germline V CDR1 and CDR2: SGHNT, YENEEA. Sequencing used whole blood. The TCR was taken from an adult who was a healthcare worker with PCR-confirmed SARS-CoV-2 infection or an uninfected control (not recorded which). The chain is built from TRBV11-3 and TRBJ2-1; 7 bases map to TRBD2. For the CDR3, the DNA is TGTGCCAGCAGCCCCGGGACTATCCTCTACAATGAGCAGTTCTTC. Its protein product is CASSPGTILYNEQFF.